A single sample is the source of the 27 T cell receptor beta chains below, sequenced in a study of OX40 agonist ivuxolimab in advanced cancers. The library was produced with the immunoSEQ multiplex PCR assay. The table was pulled from immuneACCESS by TCRdb, which kept in-frame rearrangements only. Such tables lose some clones; where checked, under half of the loss comes from unresolved V genes, and the rest has no known cause. This sample lists approximately 96,000 clones; 90% were detected once. 1.5% to 2% of the sample lies in the top ten. Here the sequenced sample was CD4+ or CD8+ T cells sorted from blood, taken in a trial of the OX40 agonist ivuxolimab. The receptors were sampled from an adult with an advanced solid tumor such as melanoma, head and neck, liver or kidney cancer.

The chain recombines TRBV14 with TRBJ2-5; 9 positions match TRBD2. V was pared by 1 base and J by 5 bases, with 8 bases of the junction left unmatched. This CDR3 comprises 16 residues. CDR1 SGHDN and CDR2 FVKESK come from the germline V gene. The CDR3 reads CASSQVGGRAYETQYF. The DNA of the CDR3 is TGTGCCAGCAGCCAAGTCGGCGGGAGGGCCTACGAGACCCAGTACTTC. The whole variable domain, filled in from reference TRBV14 and TRBJ2-5, reads EAGVTQFPSHSVIEKGQTVTLRCDPISGHDNLYWYRRVMGKEIKFLLHFVKESKQDESGMPNNRFLAERTGGTYSTLKVQPAELEDSGVYFCASSQVGGRAYETQYFGPGTRLLVL.

This clone was seen only a few times. The chain joins TRBV5-6 to TRBJ2-7, with 13 bases identical to TRBD2. V was clipped by 3 bases and J by 4 bases; unmatched bases: 7. The CDR3 contains 16 residues. Germline CDR1 reads SGHDT; CDR2 reads YYEEEE. CDR3 protein: CASSSGLAGVGYEQYF. Written as DNA, the CDR3 is TGTGCCAGCAGCTCCGGACTAGCGGGAGTGGGGTACGAGCAGTACTTC.

The chain joins TRBV4-1 to TRBJ2-5; D gene ambiguous. The CDR3 is made up of 13 amino acids. Looked up from germline, CDR1 is MGHRA and CDR2 is YSYEKL. Trimming removed 4 bases from V and 8 bases from J, with 14 bases in between. The DNA of the CDR3 is TGCGCCAGCAGCCCCCTTCACAGCGATACCCAGTACTTC. Amino acid sequence: CASSPLHSDTQYF.

This rearrangement joins TRBV6-5 to TRBJ1-1; a possible D gene is TRBD1 (5 bases). The CDR3 has 12 residues. Per the germline V gene, CDR1 is MNHEY and CDR2 is SVGAGI. The V end was cut by 1 base, the J end by 11 bases, with 11 bases between. The CDR3 region is CASSYYRGRAFF. The CDR3 DNA reads TGTGCCAGCAGTTACTATAGGGGCAGGGCTTTCTTT.

As DNA, the CDR3 is TGTGCCAGCAGTGAAAGGGTAGCGGGAACCCAAGAGACCCAGTACTTC. Protein: CASSERVAGTQETQYF. The V and J genes are TRBV2 and TRBJ2-5, with TRBD2 matching 8 bases. The trim removed 2 bases at V and 1 base at J, leaving 6 bases unmatched. The CDR3 contains 16 residues. Looked up from germline, CDR1 is SNHLY and CDR2 is FYNNEI.

This rearrangement joins TRBV5-4 to TRBJ2-7, with 7 bases lining up with TRBD1. The CDR3 loop spans 15 amino acids. Germline V lookup: CDR1 SGHNT, CDR2 YYREEE (reference sequence). V lost 4 bases and J lost 3; bases outside the gene matches: 10. The CDR3 is CASSTGTALYYEQYF. The CDR3 DNA is TGTGCCAGCAGCACCGGGACAGCGCTATACTACGAGCAGTACTTC. Drawing the rest from reference TRBV5-4 and TRBJ2-7, the complete variable domain is ETGVTQSPTHLIKTRGQQVTLRCSSQSGHNTVSWYQQALGQGPQFIFQYYREEENGRGNFPPRFSGLQFPNYSSELNVNALELDDSALYLCASSTGTALYYEQYFGPGTRLTVT.

The genes are TRBV7-8 and TRBJ2-5; no clear D gene. Germline lookup yields CDR1 SGHVS and CDR2 FQNEAQ. CDR3 length: 12 amino acids. Trimming removed 5 bases at V and 7 bases at J, with 11 bases between. The chain's CDR3 is CASSLNRGTQYF. CDR3 nucleotides: TGTGCCAGCAGCCTAAATAGAGGGACCCAGTACTTC. Full variable domain (remainder filled in from reference TRBV7-8 and TRBJ2-5): GAGVSQSPRYKVAKRGQDVALRCDPISGHVSLFWYQQALGQGPEFLTYFQNEAQLDKSGLPSDRFFAERPEGSVSTLKIQRTQQEDSAVYLCASSLNRGTQYFGPGTRLLVL.

The J gene is TRBJ1-5, the V gene TRBV19; 10 nucleotides agree with TRBD1. Germline lookup yields CDR1 LNHDA and CDR2 SQIVND (reference sequence). This CDR3 region has 15 residues. J was trimmed by 3 bases and V by 6 bases; bases with no gene match: 5. The CDR3 DNA reads TGTGCCAGTAGGAGGGACAGGGGAAACAATCAGCCCCAGCATTTT. Its translation: CASRRDRGNNQPQHF.

The rearrangement uses TRBV6-6 and TRBJ1-5; D unclear. V shed 4 bases and J shed 2 bases, with 12 bases lying between them. The CDR3 is made up of 15 amino acids. CDR1 is MNHNY and CDR2 is SVGAGI in the germline V gene (reference sequence). The CDR3 sequence is CASSWEMGRNQPQHF. The CDR3 nucleotides are TGTGCCAGCAGTTGGGAAATGGGTCGCAATCAGCCCCAGCATTTT.

To note about this clone: A junction end diverges from the germline sequence, so it may reflect a read error. The genes are TRBV11-1 and TRBJ2-1; no firm D call. Looked up from germline, CDR1 is SGHAT and CDR2 is FQDESV (reference sequence). The CDR3 is 11 residues long. The CDR3 DNA reads as TGTGCCAGCAGCTCCCACAATGAGCAGTTCTTC. Encoded protein: CASSSHNEQFF.

This chain connects TRBV12-1 to TRBJ2-1; TRBD2, as called in the table, went unchecked against the DNA. TRBV12-1 is labeled a pseudogene. The CDR3 covers 16 residues. The CDR3 sequence: CASSSSASGRGGEQFF. The DNA of the CDR3 is TGTGCCAGCAGCTCATCCGCTAGCGGGAGGGGCGGTGAGCAGTTCTTC.

This clone occurred once. The CDR3 DNA is TGTGCCAGCAGCTACATGACAGGGTTGCGTGTGCTCGATGAGCAGTTCTTC. Its translation is CASSYMTGLRVLDEQFF. The rearrangement uses TRBV5-6 and TRBJ2-1; 7 nucleotides match TRBD1. Germline V gene data show CDR1 as SGHDT and CDR2 as YYEEEE. CDR3 length equals 17 residues. The V gene end was trimmed by 3 bases and the J gene end by 8 bases; junction bases not matched to a gene: 17.

The rearrangement joins TRBV28 to TRBJ2-3, with D hard to call. CDR3 length: 14 amino acids. V was pared by 2 bases and J by 4 bases, with 10 bases between. Germline assignment: CDR1 MDHEN and CDR2 SYDVKM. CDR3 DNA sequence: TGTGCCAGCAGTTTAGGAGATAATTCAGATACGCAGTATTTT. It specifies CASSLGDNSDTQYF.

The gene calls are TRBV7-2 and TRBJ2-7, with D perhaps being TRBD1 or TRBD2 (5 bases each). The ends were cut back, 0 bases at V and 3 bases at J, with 12 bases in the middle. The V gene's germline CDR1 is SGHTA and CDR2 FQGNSA. CDR3 length equals 15 residues. CDR3 sequence (DNA): TGTGCCAGCAGCTTAGCGGGACCGGTGGTCTACGAGCAGTACTTC. As protein: CASSLAGPVVYEQYF. The full variable domain, its missing parts supplied by reference TRBV7-2 and TRBJ2-7, is GAGVSQSPSNKVTEKGKDVELRCDPISGHTALYWYRQSLGQGLEFLIYFQGNSAPDKSGLPSDRFSAERTGGSVSTLTIQRTQQEDSAVYLCASSLAGPVVYEQYFGPGTRLTVT.

The rearrangement links TRBV5-6 to TRBJ2-4, with 12 bases that match TRBD2. Per germline, CDR1 SGHDT and CDR2 YYEEEE. The CDR3 consists of 19 residues. V trimming: 5 bases; J trimming: 0 bases; junction bases outside the gene matches: 12. CDR3 sequence: CASRMGLAGGPLAKNIQYF. The DNA of the CDR3 is TGTGCCAGCAGAATGGGACTAGCGGGTGGACCTCTAGCCAAAAACATTCAGTACTTC.

The chain employs TRBV19 and TRBJ2-1; D possibly corresponds to TRBD2 (7 bases). This CDR3 is built from 13 residues. Deletions cut 8 bases from V and 10 bases from J, with 18 bases between. Looked up from germline, CDR1 is LNHDA and CDR2 is SQIVND (reference sequence). CDR3 bases: TGTGCCAGTTCTCAGCAGGGGCGGGGGGAGCAGTTCTTC. Translated: CASSQQGRGEQFF.

V is TRBV30 and J is TRBJ1-5, with D hard to call. V lost 5 bases and J lost 5, with 13 bases in between. Germline V gene lookup returns CDR1 GTSNPN and CDR2 SVGIG (reference sequence). This CDR3 is 13 amino acids long. CDR3 in amino acids: CAWSESYHQPQHF. The CDR3 bases are TGTGCCTGGTCCGAGAGCTATCATCAGCCCCAGCATTTT.

The V gene is TRBV10-3, the J gene TRBJ1-2, with a tentative D call TRBD1 (6 bases). The CDR3 sequence is 13 residues long. The V gene's germline CDR1 is ENHRY and CDR2 SYGVKD. Trimming cost V 7 bases and J 4 bases, with 13 bases left between them. The CDR3 nucleotides are TGTGCCATCAAGGGCAGGGGCGGCTATGGCTACACCTTC. Its translation: CAIKGRGGYGYTF.

The V and J genes are TRBV11-3 and TRBJ2-1, with D possibly matching TRBD1 (6 bases). The germline CDR1 and CDR2 sequences are SGHNT and YENEEA. The CDR3 contains 16 residues. The V and J ends lost 5 bases and 5 bases respectively, with 19 bases between them. The CDR3 loop is CASSVGTFGTHNEQFF. The CDR3 coding sequence is TGTGCCAGCAGCGTAGGGACATTCGGGACACACAATGAGCAGTTCTTC.

This chain connects TRBV5-6 to TRBJ2-4; 8 positions agree with TRBD2. CDR3 length equals 15 residues. V was clipped by 1 base and J by 5 bases; unmatched bases: 5. Per the germline V gene, CDR1 is SGHDT and CDR2 is YYEEEE. CDR3 DNA: TGTGCCAGCAGCTTGCGGTGGGGACTAGAAAACATTCAGTACTTC. Its protein is CASSLRWGLENIQYF.

The chain joins TRBV11-2 to TRBJ2-1; D tentatively fits TRBD1 or TRBD2 (5 bases each). V was trimmed by 8 bases and J by 0 bases, leaving 11 bases between them. The CDR3 spans 14 residues. The germline CDR1 and CDR2 sequences are SGHAT and FQNNGV. The CDR3 DNA sequence: TGTGCCAGCCGGGGCAGGGACTCCTACAATGAGCAGTTCTTC. It is translated as CASRGRDSYNEQFF.

This chain links TRBV28 with TRBJ2-1; 11 positions match TRBD2. This CDR3 contains 19 residues. V gave up 3 bases and J gave up 1 base; unmatched junction bases: 11. Germline V lookup: CDR1 MDHEN, CDR2 SYDVKM. In DNA, the CDR3 is TGTGCCAGCAGTTTGACCTGGGGTAGCGGGAGGGGATCCTACAATGAGCAGTTCTTC. Translating it yields CASSLTWGSGRGSYNEQFF.

This clone was counted between two and nine times. V and J are TRBV4-2 and TRBJ2-5, with D possibly being TRBD1 (6 bases). Germline CDR1 reads LGHNA; CDR2 reads YNFKEQ. V was pared by 0 bases and J by 2 bases, with 10 bases between. This CDR3 comprises 15 residues. CDR3 sequence reads: CASSQDGQPQETQYF. As DNA, the CDR3 is TGTGCCAGCAGCCAAGATGGACAGCCTCAAGAGACCCAGTACTTC.

The gene calls are TRBV23-1 and TRBJ2-7; D is perhaps TRBD2 (5 bases). TRBV23-1 is sorted into the ORF group, with uncertain function. Trimming removed 10 bases from V and 6 bases from J, with 22 bases in between. This CDR3 is 14 amino acids long. The CDR3 reads CATSSQVPAGEQYF. CDR3 nucleotides: TGCGCCACTTCCAGTCAGGTCCCGGCGGGCGAGCAGTACTTC.

V usage is TRBV7-2 and J usage is TRBJ2-7; a weak D match, TRBD1 (6 bases). Germline V gene lookup returns CDR1 SGHTA and CDR2 FQGNSA. This CDR3 is built from 16 residues. Trimming took off 0 bases at V and 5 bases at J, with 17 bases between the two ends. CDR3 bases: TGTGCCAGCAGCTTAGCGCAGGGGAAGCCTCCCCACGAGCAGTACTTC. Amino acid sequence: CASSLAQGKPPHEQYF.

The V call is TRBV2, the J call TRBJ1-1; no definite D call. In germline, CDR1 is SNHLY, CDR2 FYNNEI. This CDR3 has 14 amino acids. V lost 1 base and J lost 5, with 11 bases in between. CDR3: CASSEGWKETEAFF. For the CDR3, the DNA is TGTGCCAGCAGTGAAGGGTGGAAGGAAACTGAAGCTTTCTTT.

This clone was seen only a few times. The chain employs TRBV7-9 and TRBJ2-6, with 11 positions matching TRBD1. This CDR3 is built from 18 residues. After removal of 5 bases from V and 1 base from J, the junction contained 7 bases not matched to a gene. Germline V gives CDR1 SEHNR, CDR2 FQNEAQ (reference sequence). CDR3 coding DNA: TGTGCCAGCAGCGGTCCGGGGACAGGGGGTTCTGGGGCCAACGTCCTGACTTTC. Its translation is CASSGPGTGGSGANVLTF.